What follows are 3 T cell receptor beta chains derived from one specimen sequenced in a study of T cells in pancreatic ductal adenocarcinoma. The selected patients with pancreatic ductal adenocarcinoma had surgery but no neoadjuvant therapy. The assay was immunoSEQ multiplex PCR, and TCRdb's table has in-frame clones only and misses some. In the table there are 16,000 or so clones, approximately 90% of which are singletons. The sample consisted of PBMCs. These receptors originate from a human donor with pancreatic ductal adenocarcinoma.

The chain couples TRBV19 to TRBJ1-3, with D tentatively TRBD1 (5 bases). Germline values: CDR1 LNHDA, CDR2 SQIVND (reference sequence). This CDR3 contains 14 residues. Trimming left V 7 bases short and J 1 base short, with 11 bases between. CDR3 in DNA: TGTGCCAGTATGGGGACGGATTCTGGAAACACCATATATTTT. Protein product: CASMGTDSGNTIYF. The full variable domain, in which reference TRBV19 and TRBJ1-3 provide the parts outside the CDR3, is DGGITQSPKYLFRKEGQNVTLSCEQNLNHDAMYWYRQDPGQGLRLIYYSQIVNDFQKGDIAEGYSVSREKKESFPLTVTSAQKNPTAFYLCASMGTDSGNTIYFGEGSWLTVV.

The chain has TRBV2 and TRBJ1-2, with no clear D. Per germline, CDR1 SNHLY and CDR2 FYNNEI. Trimming shortened V by 6 bases and J by 2 bases, and 13 bases separated the two germline ends. The CDR3 length is 14 residues. DNA for the CDR3: TGTGCCAGCAGGGTCCCGGGCAGAAACTATGGCTACACCTTC. Its protein is CASRVPGRNYGYTF.

The genes are TRBV9 and TRBJ1-2; 10 bases are shared with TRBD1. This CDR3 is 14 amino acids long. The J segment lost 7 bases and the V segment lost 0 bases, leaving 3 bases of the junction unmatched. Germline loops: CDR1 SGDLS, CDR2 YYNGEE. Written as DNA, the CDR3 is TGTGCCAGCAGCGTAGGACAGGGGGCGGGTGGCTACACCTTC. Protein: CASSVGQGAGGYTF.